Each of the 29 T cell receptor beta chains below was sequenced from the same sample in a study of T cell changes during pregnancy in multiple sclerosis. Here immunoSEQ multiplex PCR was the method, and the copy in TCRdb shows in-frame clones only, minus some. Counted here are roughly 43,000 clones, roughly 91% occurring once; the ten biggest clones make up roughly 0.67%. Sequencing used CD4+ T cells from peripheral blood mononuclear cells, obtained in the third trimester of pregnancy. These receptors came from a female donor with multiple sclerosis, enrolled in a pregnancy study.

The genes are TRBV27 and TRBJ2-4; 7 positions agree with TRBD1. The CDR3 is 13 residues long. The germline CDR1 and CDR2 sequences are MNHEY and SMNVEV (reference sequence). V dropped 6 bases and J dropped 10; count of bases not matched to a gene: 9. The CDR3 region has the DNA TGTGCCAGCAGCAAGGGACAGAGGAGGATTCAGTACTTC. It is translated as CASSKGQRRIQYF.

The chain uses TRBV5-1 and TRBJ2-3; TRBD1 agrees at 9 bases. Germline-derived CDR1 and CDR2 are SGHRS and YFSETQ. Trimming at V came to 3 bases and at J to 4 bases, leaving 9 bases not matched to a gene. The CDR3 sequence is 16 residues long. CDR3 in DNA: TGCGCCAGCAGCTCCTCCTGGGACAGGGTATCAGATACGCAGTATTTT. Encoded protein: CASSSSWDRVSDTQYF.

The V and J genes are TRBV27 and TRBJ1-3, with D unclear. The germline V and J ends were trimmed by 3 bases and 4 bases, with 7 bases remaining between them. CDR3 length: 13 residues. The germline gives CDR1 MNHEY, CDR2 SMNVEV (reference sequence). The CDR3 reads CASSFTPGNTIYF. The CDR3 nucleotides read TGTGCCAGCAGTTTTACACCAGGAAACACCATATATTTT.

The J gene is TRBJ2-1, the V gene TRBV4-1; D gene uncertain. V lost 4 bases to trimming and J lost 10 bases, with 14 bases between them. The germline V gene has CDR1 MGHRA and CDR2 YSYEKL. This CDR3 is built from 13 residues. Written as DNA, the CDR3 is TGCGCCAGCAGCCCAAACGGAAAGAGGGAGCAGTTCTTC. Its translation: CASSPNGKREQFF.

The V call is TRBV19, the J call TRBJ2-1; TRBD1 might be the D (5 bases). CDR3 length equals 12 residues. Germline CDR1 and CDR2: LNHDA and SQIVND (reference sequence). V was pared by 5 bases and J by 8 bases, with 10 bases between. The CDR3 spells CASSPPTDEQFF. CDR3 sequence (DNA): TGTGCCAGTAGTCCGCCGACAGATGAGCAGTTCTTC.

The gene calls are TRBV2 and TRBJ1-5; no reliable D call. This CDR3 is 13 amino acids long. V lost 3 bases to trimming and J lost 4 bases, with 7 bases between them. CDR1 and CDR2 from the germline V gene are SNHLY and FYNNEI. This CDR3 is CASSDRENQPQHF. CDR3 nucleotides: TGTGCCAGCAGTGACCGGGAAAATCAGCCCCAGCATTTT. The variable domain in full, completed from reference TRBV2 and TRBJ1-5, reads EPEVTQTPSHQVTQMGQEVILRCVPISNHLYFYWYRQILGQKVEFLVSFYNNEISEKSEIFDDQFSVERPDGSNFTLKIRSTKLEDSAMYFCASSDRENQPQHFGDGTRLSIL.

The chain combines TRBV2 with TRBJ2-7; D gene unclear. Germline V lookup: CDR1 SNHLY, CDR2 FYNNEI. This CDR3 region has 12 residues. V was pared by 7 bases and J by 3 bases, with 10 bases between. CDR3 in DNA: TGTGCCAGCACCATCACAGTCTACGAGCAGTACTTC. This sequence encodes CASTITVYEQYF.

The chain uses TRBV23-1 and TRBJ2-4; 9 bases fit TRBD1. TRBV23-1 is an ORF; its function is uncertain. V gave up 5 bases and J gave up 0 bases; unmatched junction bases: 5. The CDR3 loop spans 16 amino acids. CDR3: CASSRRTGVAKNIQYF. The CDR3 bases are TGCGCCAGCAGTAGGCGGACAGGGGTAGCCAAAAACATTCAGTACTTC.

The gene calls are TRBV10-3 and TRBJ1-2, with 8 bases matching TRBD1. Germline V CDR1 and CDR2: ENHRY, SYGVKD. With 2 bases clipped from V and 2 bases from J, the junction kept 4 bases outside the gene matches. CDR3 length: 15 amino acids. In DNA form, the CDR3 reads TGTGCCATCAGTGAGCCATGGACAGGGAACTATGGCTACACCTTC. Translation: CAISEPWTGNYGYTF.

V gene TRBV6-5 combines with J gene TRBJ1-1; TRBD1 matches at 7 bases. Germline CDR1 reads MNHEY; CDR2 reads SVGAGI. The CDR3 runs 14 residues. V trimming: 6 bases; J trimming: 3 bases; junction bases outside the gene matches: 7. The DNA of the CDR3 is TGTGCCAGCAGACACAGGGGACGAGACACTGAAGCTTTCTTT. Protein product: CASRHRGRDTEAFF.

V gene TRBV6-5 combines with J gene TRBJ2-2, with D perhaps matching TRBD1 (6 bases). Trimming left V 4 bases short and J 7 bases short, with 16 bases between. In germline, CDR1 is MNHEY, CDR2 SVGAGI. This CDR3 is built from 15 residues. The CDR3 nucleotides are TGTGCCAGCAGTTTACAGGGAATGGTGGACGGGGAGCTGTTTTTT. This translates into CASSLQGMVDGELFF.

This chain uses TRBV2 with TRBJ2-7, with 11 bases fitting TRBD2. The CDR3 is made up of 13 amino acids. Germline CDR1 reads SNHLY; CDR2 reads FYNNEI. J lost 4 bases, V lost 8 bases, and 4 bases had no gene match. In nucleotides, the CDR3 is TGTGCCAGCGGGGGGACTAGCGGATACGAGCAGTACTTC. As protein: CASGGTSGYEQYF.

The chain links TRBV19 to TRBJ1-6; 7 nucleotides line up with TRBD1. The ends lost 2 bases at V and 8 bases at J; junction bases unmatched: 6. Germline CDR1 is LNHDA and CDR2 is SQIVND (reference sequence). The CDR3 is made up of 15 amino acids. For the CDR3, the DNA is TGTGCCAGTAGTATACGTAAACAGGGGTATTCACCCCTCCACTTT. This codes for CASSIRKQGYSPLHF. The full variable domain, in which reference TRBV19 and TRBJ1-6 provide the parts outside the CDR3, is DGGITQSPKYLFRKEGQNVTLSCEQNLNHDAMYWYRQDPGQGLRLIYYSQIVNDFQKGDIAEGYSVSREKKESFPLTVTSAQKNPTAFYLCASSIRKQGYSPLHFGNGTRLTVT.

The V gene is TRBV4-3, the J gene TRBJ1-2, with a weak D call TRBD1 (6 bases). The V and J ends lost 0 bases and 4 bases respectively, with 12 bases between them. The CDR3 loop spans 15 amino acids. The germline CDR1 and CDR2 sequences are LGHNA and YSLEER. CDR3 sequence: CASSQDLTGSYGYTF. In DNA form, the CDR3 reads TGCGCCAGCAGCCAAGATTTAACAGGGAGCTATGGCTACACCTTC.

J is TRBJ2-1 and V is TRBV5-4; 9 bases match TRBD2. CDR1 and CDR2 from the germline V gene are SGHNT and YYREEE (reference sequence). With 4 bases clipped from V and 7 bases from J, the junction kept 6 bases outside the gene matches. The CDR3 loop spans 14 amino acids. As DNA, the CDR3 is TGTGCCAGCAGCCCCGGGACTAGCATGAATGAGCAGTTCTTC. This codes for CASSPGTSMNEQFF. The whole variable domain, remainder taken from reference TRBV5-4 and TRBJ2-1, is ETGVTQSPTHLIKTRGQQVTLRCSSQSGHNTVSWYQQALGQGPQFIFQYYREEENGRGNFPPRFSGLQFPNYSSELNVNALELDDSALYLCASSPGTSMNEQFFGPGTRLTVL.

The chain uses TRBV27 and TRBJ1-1; D remains ambiguous. Germline CDR1 is MNHEY and CDR2 is SMNVEV (reference sequence). V was trimmed by 2 bases and J by 8 bases, leaving 12 bases between them. This CDR3 has 13 residues. Written as DNA, the CDR3 is TGTGCCAGCAGTTTACGTGGCCCTTCCGAAGCTTTCTTT. This gives the protein CASSLRGPSEAFF.

In DNA, the CDR3 is TGCGCCAGCAGTCCCCCGGACAGGGATGAAGACTACGAGCAGTACTTC. It translates to CASSPPDRDEDYEQYF. The chain carries TRBV23-1 and TRBJ2-7; 8 bases agree with TRBD1. TRBV23-1 is an ORF; its function is uncertain. Germline trimming cut 4 bases from V and 3 bases from J; bases unmatched to any gene: 11. This CDR3 contains 16 residues.

The V and J genes are TRBV18 and TRBJ2-5; D possibly corresponds to TRBD2 (6 bases). The CDR3 totals 16 residues. Germline V gene lookup returns CDR1 KGHSH and CDR2 LQKENI. With 4 bases removed from V and 3 bases from J, the gap between germline ends came to 18 bases. CDR3 amino acids: CASSLTTRGSEETQYF. The CDR3 region has the DNA TGTGCCAGCTCACTAACAACCCGGGGGTCTGAAGAGACCCAGTACTTC.

V usage is TRBV18 and J usage is TRBJ2-7, with D uncertain. The germline gives CDR1 KGHSH, CDR2 LQKENI. V lost 2 bases to trimming and J lost 0 bases, with 11 bases between them. The CDR3 consists of 15 residues. In DNA, the CDR3 is TGTGCCAGCTCACCAGAAGCATCCCCCTCCTACGAGCAGTACTTC. This encodes CASSPEASPSYEQYF.

The chain employs TRBV9 and TRBJ2-7; 12 bases fit TRBD2. V lost 4 bases to trimming and J lost 5 bases; unmatched junction nucleotides: 10. Germline loops: CDR1 SGDLS, CDR2 YYNGEE. This CDR3 comprises 16 residues. This chain's CDR3 is CASSRGLAGGLDEQYF. Written as DNA, the CDR3 is TGTGCCAGCAGCCGGGGGCTAGCGGGAGGGCTGGACGAGCAGTACTTC.

The rearrangement joins TRBV6-6 to TRBJ1-2; D gene uncertain. Germline loops: CDR1 MNHNY, CDR2 SVGAGI (reference sequence). The CDR3 contains 13 residues. V was shortened by 2 bases and J by 2 bases, with 6 bases between the two germline ends. The CDR3 DNA reads as TGTGCCAGCAGTTACAACAGAAACTATGGCTACACCTTC. As protein: CASSYNRNYGYTF.

This chain joins TRBV6-1 and TRBJ2-3; 8 bases map to TRBD2. This CDR3 is 15 amino acids long. V dropped 6 bases and J dropped 0; count of bases not matched to a gene: 5. Per germline, CDR1 MNHNS and CDR2 SASEGT. The DNA of the CDR3 is TGTGCCAGCAGCACTCTAGCGGGTAGCACAGATACGCAGTATTTT. It yields the protein CASSTLAGSTDTQYF.

J is TRBJ2-3 and V is TRBV5-1, with 8 bases lining up with TRBD1. Germline V lookup: CDR1 SGHRS, CDR2 YFSETQ. J was trimmed by 1 base and V by 2 bases; bases with no gene match: 12. The CDR3 totals 18 residues. The CDR3 here is CASSFIGTGSIRTDTQYF. The CDR3, as DNA: TGCGCCAGCAGCTTCATCGGGACAGGCAGCATCCGCACAGATACGCAGTATTTT. Filled out from reference TRBV5-1 and TRBJ2-3, the complete variable domain reads KAGVTQTPRYLIKTRGQQVTLSCSPISGHRSVSWYQQTPGQGLQFLFEYFSETQRNKGNFPGRFSGRQFSNSRSEMNVSTLELGDSALYLCASSFIGTGSIRTDTQYFGPGTRLTVL.

This clone was observed once. The chain uses TRBV5-4 and TRBJ1-4; 7 bases are shared with TRBD1. The J segment lost 4 bases and the V segment lost 3 bases, leaving 6 bases of the junction unmatched. CDR1 SGHNT and CDR2 YYREEE come from the germline V gene (reference sequence). This CDR3 spans 15 amino acids. The CDR3 bases are TGTGCCAGCAGCTCGATGGGACAGCTTAATGAAAAACTGTTTTTT. Amino acids: CASSSMGQLNEKLFF.

The chain joins TRBV14 to TRBJ1-2; D ambiguous. The CDR3 is made up of 13 amino acids. V lost 3 bases and J 7 bases, leaving 12 bases between the germline ends. Germline-derived CDR1 and CDR2 are SGHDN and FVKESK. This chain's CDR3 is CASSHLGLAGYTF. The CDR3 DNA follows: TGTGCCAGCAGCCACCTAGGGCTAGCTGGCTACACCTTC.

This clone was found once. The chain couples TRBV7-3 to TRBJ2-1, with 12 bases aligning to TRBD2. The germline V gene encodes CDR1 SGHTA and CDR2 FQGTGA. The CDR3 is 15 amino acids. J was trimmed by 5 bases and V by 5 bases; bases with no gene match: 4. CDR3 region: CASSATSGRHNEQFF. As DNA, the CDR3 is TGTGCCAGCAGCGCTACTAGCGGGAGGCACAATGAGCAGTTCTTC.

This sequence joins TRBV6-6 and TRBJ1-3; the match to TRBD1 covers 7 bases. CDR3 length: 13 amino acids. J lost 4 bases, V lost 6 bases, and 3 bases had no gene match. The germline gives CDR1 MNHNY, CDR2 SVGAGI (reference sequence). CDR3 region: CASRGGSGNTIYF. In nucleotides, the CDR3 is TGTGCCAGCAGAGGGGGCTCGGGAAACACCATATATTTT.

This clone was picked up one time. The V gene is TRBV9, the J gene TRBJ1-1, with 7 bases identical to TRBD1. The ends lost 6 bases at V and 3 bases at J; junction bases unmatched: 8. CDR1 SGDLS and CDR2 YYNGEE come from the germline V gene. The CDR3 length is 14 residues. CDR3 region: CASNRGGSYTEAFF. DNA for the CDR3: TGTGCCAGCAACAGGGGTGGATCGTACACTGAAGCTTTCTTT.

V usage is TRBV19 and J usage is TRBJ2-3; no firm D call. Germline V CDR1 and CDR2: LNHDA, SQIVND (reference sequence). The length of the CDR3 is 14 residues. Trimming pared 7 bases from V and 9 bases from J, leaving 20 bases between. DNA of the CDR3: TGTGCCAGTAAAGGCAGTTACTCACAGATAACGCAGTATTTT. This encodes CASKGSYSQITQYF.